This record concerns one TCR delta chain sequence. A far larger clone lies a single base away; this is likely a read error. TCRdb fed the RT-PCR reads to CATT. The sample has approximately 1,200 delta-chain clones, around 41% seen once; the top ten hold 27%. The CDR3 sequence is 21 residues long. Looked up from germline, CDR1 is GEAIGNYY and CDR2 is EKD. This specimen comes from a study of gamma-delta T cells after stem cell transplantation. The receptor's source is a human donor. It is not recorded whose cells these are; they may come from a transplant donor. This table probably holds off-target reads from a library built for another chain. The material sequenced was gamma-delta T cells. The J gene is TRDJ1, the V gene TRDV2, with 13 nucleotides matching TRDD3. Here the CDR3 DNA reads TGTGCCTGTGACACTATCCTGGGACTGGGGGATACGTGGAGCTACACCCATAAACTCATCTTT. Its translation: CACDTILGLGDTWSYTHKLIF.